One and the same sample provided the 26 T cell receptor beta chains below, sequenced in a study of OX40 agonist ivuxolimab in advanced cancers. Clones were read by immunoSEQ multiplex PCR, and TCRdb kept only the in-frame ones, dropping some. The sample yields tens of thousands of clones, about 90% seen once. Sequencing used CD4+ or CD8+ T cells sorted from blood, obtained in a trial of the OX40 agonist ivuxolimab. The receptors come from an adult with an advanced solid tumor such as melanoma, head and neck, liver or kidney cancer.

The chain uses TRBV5-5 and TRBJ2-5; maybe TRBD2 (5 bases). Germline V gives CDR1 SGHKS, CDR2 YYEKEE (reference sequence). This CDR3 is 17 amino acids long. V shed 4 bases and J shed 5 bases, with 24 bases lying between them. The CDR3 region is CASSQALATGASETQYF. In nucleotides, the CDR3 is TGTGCCAGCAGCCAGGCCTTAGCGACTGGTGCCTCGGAGACCCAGTACTTC.

The chain has TRBV18 and TRBJ2-3, with 8 nucleotides matching TRBD2. Per the germline V gene, CDR1 is KGHSH and CDR2 is LQKENI. CDR3 length: 15 residues. The V and J ends lost 3 bases and 2 bases, in that order; junction bases with no gene match: 4. CDR3 sequence (DNA): TGTGCCAGCTCACCTACTAGCGGAACCACAGATACGCAGTATTTT. Encoded protein: CASSPTSGTTDTQYF.

The chain has TRBV28 and TRBJ2-3, with a weak D call TRBD1 (6 bases). The V end was cut by 5 bases, the J end by 0 bases, with 12 bases between. This CDR3 is built from 15 residues. Germline CDR1 reads MDHEN; CDR2 reads SYDVKM. CDR3: CASSRQVPSTDTQYF. The DNA for the CDR3 is TGTGCCAGCAGTCGACAGGTCCCTAGCACAGATACGCAGTATTTT.

The V call is TRBV7-9, the J call TRBJ1-3; possible D gene TRBD1, 5 bases. This CDR3 contains 15 residues. Germline values: CDR1 SEHNR, CDR2 FQNEAQ (reference sequence). Trimming removed 5 bases at V and 0 bases at J, with 11 bases between. The CDR3 spells CASSTRVTSGNTIYF. CDR3 coding DNA: TGTGCCAGCAGCACCAGGGTTACCTCTGGAAACACCATATATTTT. Variable domain in full (rest from reference TRBV7-9 and TRBJ1-3): DTGVSQNPRHKITKRGQNVTFRCDPISEHNRLYWYRQTLGQGPEFLTYFQNEAQLEKSRLLSDRFSAERPKGSFSTLEIQRTEQGDSAMYLCASSTRVTSGNTIYFGEGSWLTVV.

Notes on this clone: At one end the junction does not follow the germline gene, possibly because of a read error. This CDR3 is also generated by other DNA sequences in the sample. The rearrangement links TRBV5-1 to TRBJ1-2; maybe TRBD1 (5 bases). The CDR3 extends over 16 amino acids. CDR1 is SGHRS and CDR2 is YFSETQ in the germline V gene. The CDR3, as DNA: TGCGCCAGCAGCTTGTCCCAGGGATTAGCTAATTATGGCTACACCTTC. Translating it yields CASSLSQGLANYGYTF.

The chain carries TRBV9 and TRBJ2-3; TRBD2 aligns across 13 bases. V was pared by 0 bases and J by 0 bases, with 13 bases of the junction left unmatched. CDR1 is SGDLS, CDR2 YYNGEE, per germline. This CDR3 has 21 residues. CDR3 nucleotide sequence: TGTGCCAGCAGCGTAGAGGGTCGAGGAGGGGGACTAGCGGGAAGCACAGATACGCAGTATTTT. Encoded protein: CASSVEGRGGGLAGSTDTQYF.

In DNA form, the CDR3 reads TGCGCCAGCAGCGCCCAGCCGGGGAGCACAGATACGCAGTATTTT. This encodes CASSAQPGSTDTQYF. The V gene is TRBV5-1, the J gene TRBJ2-3; D possibly corresponds to TRBD2 (5 bases). CDR1 SGHRS and CDR2 YFSETQ come from the germline V gene. V lost 4 bases and J 0 bases, leaving 12 bases between the germline ends. The CDR3 has 15 residues.

The genes are TRBV5-4 and TRBJ2-3; D remains unclear. Germline CDR1 is SGHNT and CDR2 is YYREEE (reference sequence). This CDR3 has 12 amino acids. Trimming took off 2 bases at V and 6 bases at J, with 7 bases between the two ends. The CDR3 DNA follows: TGTGCCAGCAGCTTAGAGCTGGATACGCAGTATTTT. It codes for CASSLELDTQYF.

The rearrangement links TRBV5-4 to TRBJ1-2; possibly TRBD1 for D (5 bases). CDR1 and CDR2 from the germline V gene are SGHNT and YYREEE (reference sequence). The ends were cut back, 4 bases at V and 4 bases at J, with 14 bases in the middle. The CDR3 contains 14 residues. CDR3 sequence (DNA): TGTGCCAGCAGCAGATTTGACAGCATCTATGGCTACACCTTC. Protein sequence: CASSRFDSIYGYTF.

The chain joins TRBV29-1 to TRBJ1-5; TRBD1 agrees at 7 bases. CDR3 length: 13 residues. V shed 5 bases, J shed 6 bases, and the junction held 7 bases outside the gene matches. CDR1 is SQVTM, CDR2 ANQGSEA, per germline. The CDR3 loop reads CSVRTGESQPQHF. The CDR3 region has the DNA TGCAGCGTTCGCACAGGGGAAAGTCAGCCCCAGCATTTT.

The chain joins TRBV2 to TRBJ2-5; D is possibly TRBD1 or TRBD2 (5 bases each). V lost 4 bases and J 2 bases, leaving 14 bases between the germline ends. This CDR3 is 15 amino acids long. CDR1 is SNHLY and CDR2 is FYNNEI in the germline V gene. CDR3 DNA: TGTGCCAGCAGTGGAGGGGTAGTTCCGCAAGAGACCCAGTACTTC. Amino acids: CASSGGVVPQETQYF.

This CDR3 is CASILQGRNEKLFF. Here the CDR3 DNA reads TGCGCCAGCATTCTACAGGGGAGAAATGAAAAACTGTTTTTT. The chain is built from TRBV23-1 and TRBJ1-4; TRBD1 matches at 7 bases. TRBV23-1 has ORF status, its function being uncertain. CDR3 length: 14 residues. V trimming: 7 bases; J trimming: 5 bases; junction bases outside the gene matches: 7.

V and J are TRBV16 and TRBJ1-5; possibly TRBD1 for D (6 bases). V lost 5 bases and J 7 bases, leaving 18 bases between the germline ends. CDR3 length: 15 amino acids. Germline CDR1 reads KGHSY; CDR2 reads FQNENV. DNA for the CDR3: TGTGCCAGCAGCGAGGGACAAGGATCTGGCCAGCCCCAGCATTTT. It encodes CASSEGQGSGQPQHF. Full variable domain (outside the CDR3, taken from reference TRBV16 and TRBJ1-5): GEEVAQTPKHLVRGEGQKAKLYCAPIKGHSYVFWYQQVLKNEFKFLISFQNENVFDETGMPKERFSAKCLPNSPCSLEIQATKLEDSAVYFCASSEGQGSGQPQHFGDGTRLSIL.

The J gene is TRBJ2-7, the V gene TRBV10-1; unclear D gene. Trimming took off 0 bases at V and 8 bases at J, with 11 bases between the two ends. The germline gives CDR1 WNHNN, CDR2 SYGVQD (reference sequence). The length of the CDR3 is 13 residues. In nucleotides, the CDR3 is TGCGCCAGCAGTGAGTCGCTAGAGTTTAAGCAGTACTTC. It codes for CASSESLEFKQYF.

The chain employs TRBV5-1 and TRBJ2-4; D could derive from TRBD1 or TRBD2 (5 bases each). In germline, CDR1 is SGHRS, CDR2 YFSETQ. Trimming took off 3 bases at V and 5 bases at J, with 12 bases between the two ends. The CDR3 extends over 14 amino acids. The CDR3 DNA follows: TGCGCCAGCAGCTACTCCGGGACGGAAAACATTCAGTACTTC. Its translation is CASSYSGTENIQYF.

The rearrangement joins TRBV28 to TRBJ1-2, with a tentative D call TRBD1 (5 bases). The CDR3 extends over 17 amino acids. Germline lookup yields CDR1 MDHEN and CDR2 SYDVKM. Trimming removed 6 bases from V and 5 bases from J, with 25 bases in between. Here the CDR3 DNA reads TGTGCCAGCAGACAAGGGCCAGGGTCCTCCTTGGGGTATGGCTACACCTTC. It codes for CASRQGPGSSLGYGYTF.

V gene TRBV5-1 combines with J gene TRBJ2-7; a possible D gene is TRBD2 (6 bases). Trimming took 4 bases from V and 1 from J, leaving 15 bases between them. The CDR3 contains 15 residues. CDR1 is SGHRS, CDR2 YFSETQ, per germline. CDR3 nucleotide sequence: TGCGCCAGCAGCGTCGGAGGGACGGGTTCCTACGAGCAGTACTTC. This gives the protein CASSVGGTGSYEQYF.

V usage is TRBV27 and J usage is TRBJ1-3; unclear D gene. This CDR3 has 15 amino acids. V lost 5 bases to trimming and J lost 0 bases, with 11 bases between them. Germline assignment: CDR1 MNHEY and CDR2 SMNVEV (reference sequence). The CDR3 DNA reads as TGTGCCAGCAGTCAAAACCCCAGCTCTGGAAACACCATATATTTT. It is translated as CASSQNPSSGNTIYF.

This chain joins TRBV29-1 and TRBJ1-4; no clear D gene. Between the trimmed V and J ends, which lost 1 base and 7 bases, there was a span of 10 bases. The CDR3 is made up of 13 amino acids. Per germline, CDR1 SQVTM and CDR2 ANQGSEA. The CDR3 DNA sequence: TGCAGCGTTGAAGGTACTCATAGTGAAAAACTGTTTTTT. Amino acids: CSVEGTHSEKLFF.

The chain carries TRBV5-4 and TRBJ2-5, with 8 bases identical to TRBD1. Germline V gene sequence: CDR1 SGHNT, CDR2 YYREEE (reference sequence). This CDR3 has 15 residues. V was clipped by 4 bases and J by 2 bases; unmatched bases: 7. The CDR3 sequence is CASSREQGVQETQYF. The CDR3 nucleotides are TGTGCCAGCAGCCGCGAACAGGGGGTTCAAGAGACCCAGTACTTC.

CDR3 protein: CASSEWNRATDTQYF. The CDR3 coding sequence is TGTGCCAGCAGTGAATGGAACAGGGCCACAGATACGCAGTATTTT. The chain has TRBV6-1 and TRBJ2-3; tentative D call: TRBD1 (6 bases). V lost 2 bases and J 2 bases, leaving 11 bases between the germline ends. Germline V CDR1 and CDR2: MNHNS, SASEGT. The CDR3 is 15 residues long.

V gene TRBV5-1 combines with J gene TRBJ1-1; D is undetermined. V lost 3 bases and J 8 bases, leaving 20 bases between the germline ends. The CDR3 has 15 residues. Germline V lookup: CDR1 SGHRS, CDR2 YFSETQ. Here the CDR3 reads CASSSSSSTLIEAFF. The CDR3 region has the DNA TGCGCCAGCAGCTCCTCATCCTCAACACTGATAGAAGCTTTCTTT. Full variable domain (outside the CDR3, taken from reference TRBV5-1 and TRBJ1-1): KAGVTQTPRYLIKTRGQQVTLSCSPISGHRSVSWYQQTPGQGLQFLFEYFSETQRNKGNFPGRFSGRQFSNSRSEMNVSTLELGDSALYLCASSSSSSTLIEAFFGQGTRLTVV.

The CDR3 DNA sequence: TGCGCCAGCAGCCCGCTACAGGGAGGGGGTGAAGCTTTCTTT. Translation: CASSPLQGGGEAFF. This chain connects TRBV5-1 to TRBJ1-1; D possibly corresponds to TRBD1 (6 bases). V lost 4 bases and J lost 7, with 17 bases in between. CDR1 is SGHRS, CDR2 YFSETQ, per germline. CDR3 length: 14 residues.

V usage is TRBV11-2 and J usage is TRBJ2-5; D may be TRBD1 or TRBD2 (5 bases each). Germline CDR1 is SGHAT and CDR2 is FQNNGV. Trimming removed 8 bases from V and 4 bases from J, with 17 bases in between. This CDR3 contains 14 residues. CDR3 in amino acids: CASRYGAEGETQYF. CDR3 in DNA: TGTGCCAGCCGGTACGGGGCGGAAGGAGAGACCCAGTACTTC.

The chain combines TRBV19 with TRBJ2-1, with a weak D call TRBD2 (5 bases). V was trimmed by 6 bases and J by 7 bases, leaving 13 bases between them. The V gene's germline CDR1 is LNHDA and CDR2 SQIVND (reference sequence). The CDR3 is 13 amino acids. The CDR3 loop reads CASRTLGGNEQFF. The CDR3 DNA reads as TGTGCCAGTAGGACACTAGGAGGAAATGAGCAGTTCTTC.

The chain links TRBV7-2 to TRBJ2-7, with 7 bases that match TRBD2. Trimming took 5 bases from V and 6 from J; bases not matched to a gene: 4. The CDR3 runs 12 residues. Germline assignment: CDR1 SGHTA and CDR2 FQGNSA. This CDR3 reads CASSGLDSEQYF. CDR3 bases: TGTGCCAGCAGCGGACTAGACAGCGAGCAGTACTTC.